These T cell receptor beta chains were read from a single sample in a study of CD8+ T cells in alopecia areata. Here immunoSEQ multiplex PCR was the method, and the copy in TCRdb shows in-frame clones only, minus some. The repertoire holds around 100,000 clones, with about 40% as singletons. Input material: CD4+ T cells sorted from blood. The receptors come from a human donor with alopecia areata. The CDR3 runs from the conserved cysteine through the conserved F or W. The order of the fields is J gene, D gene, V gene, clone size, CDR3 protein, CDR3 DNA. A D gene is named only where the DNA matches it firmly. A clone size is listed for some rows: how often the clone was seen (once, few, many), or a class if it is expanded.

j_call: TRBJ2-1
d_call: .
v_call: TRBV5-1
clone_size: few
cdr3_aa: CASSLIGGPDNEQFF
cdr3_nt: TGCGCCAGCAGCTTAATTGGAGGGCCAGACAATGAGCAGTTCTTC

j_call: TRBJ2-1
d_call: .
v_call: TRBV7-2
clone_size: .
cdr3_aa: CASSTASGQPYNEQFF
cdr3_nt: TGTGCCAGCAGCACAGCCTCCGGACAGCCCTACAATGAGCAGTTCTTC

j_call: TRBJ1-1
d_call: .
v_call: TRBV29-1
clone_size: .
cdr3_aa: CSVEFGGGGTEAFF
cdr3_nt: TGCAGCGTTGAATTTGGTGGGGGAGGAACTGAAGCTTTCTTT

j_call: TRBJ2-5
d_call: TRBD2
v_call: TRBV6-1
clone_size: .
cdr3_aa: CATRTSRYQETQYF
cdr3_nt: TGTGCCACCCGGACTAGCAGATACCAAGAGACCCAGTACTTC

j_call: TRBJ2-2
d_call: .
v_call: TRBV15
clone_size: .
cdr3_aa: CATRRGGLTGELFF
cdr3_nt: TGTGCCACCAGGAGGGGGGGACTCACCGGGGAGCTGTTTTTT

j_call: TRBJ1-1
d_call: TRBD1
v_call: TRBV5-1
clone_size: .
cdr3_aa: CASSTGDRRGTEAFF
cdr3_nt: TGCGCCAGCAGCACCGGGGACAGGAGGGGAACTGAAGCTTTCTTT

j_call: TRBJ2-1
d_call: .
v_call: TRBV29-1
clone_size: few
cdr3_aa: CSARHGNNNEQFF
cdr3_nt: TGCAGCGCCAGACACGGGAACAACAATGAGCAGTTCTTC

j_call: TRBJ2-3
d_call: TRBD2
v_call: TRBV5-1
clone_size: .
cdr3_aa: CASSLSGAPDTQYF
cdr3_nt: TGCGCCAGCAGCTTAAGCGGGGCACCCGATACGCAGTATTTT

j_call: TRBJ2-5
d_call: .
v_call: TRBV4-2
clone_size: .
cdr3_aa: CASSQDGSTGFRETQYF
cdr3_nt: TGTGCCAGCAGCCAAGATGGGTCTACAGGGTTCCGGGAGACCCAGTACTTC

j_call: TRBJ2-7
d_call: TRBD2
v_call: TRBV9
clone_size: .
cdr3_aa: CASSVDTAGGPIAEQYF
cdr3_nt: TGTGCCAGCAGCGTAGATACAGCGGGAGGGCCTATAGCCGAGCAGTACTTC

j_call: TRBJ2-1
d_call: TRBD2
v_call: TRBV29-1
clone_size: .
cdr3_aa: CSVVVAGGGEQFF
cdr3_nt: TGCAGCGTTGTGGTAGCGGGAGGAGGAGAGCAGTTCTTC

j_call: TRBJ2-1
d_call: .
v_call: TRBV5-1
clone_size: .
cdr3_aa: CASSLEPGTAWEQFF
cdr3_nt: TGCGCCAGCAGCTTGGAACCCGGGACGGCTTGGGAGCAGTTCTTC

j_call: TRBJ1-1
d_call: .
v_call: TRBV30
clone_size: .
cdr3_aa: CAWSTVRVNTEAFF
cdr3_nt: TGTGCCTGGAGCACGGTAAGGGTGAACACTGAAGCTTTCTTT

j_call: TRBJ2-3
d_call: TRBD2
v_call: TRBV4-2
clone_size: .
cdr3_aa: CASSQDRAGGNTDTQYF
cdr3_nt: TGTGCCAGCAGCCAAGATCGGGCCGGGGGGAACACAGATACGCAGTATTTT

j_call: TRBJ2-3
d_call: .
v_call: TRBV28
clone_size: .
cdr3_aa: CASRAGRHFSTDTQYF
cdr3_nt: TGTGCCAGCAGGGCGGGGCGCCACTTTAGCACAGATACGCAGTATTTT

j_call: TRBJ2-5
d_call: .
v_call: TRBV5-1
clone_size: few
cdr3_aa: CASRGTSPQETQYF
cdr3_nt: TGCGCCAGCAGGGGGACATCCCCCCAAGAGACCCAGTACTTC

j_call: TRBJ1-5
d_call: TRBD1
v_call: TRBV2
clone_size: few
cdr3_aa: CASRGQGLNQPQHF
cdr3_nt: TGTGCCAGCAGGGGACAGGGGCTCAATCAGCCCCAGCATTTT

j_call: TRBJ2-7
d_call: TRBD2
v_call: TRBV18
clone_size: few
cdr3_aa: CASSQLAGGPAGSYEQYF
cdr3_nt: TGTGCCAGCTCCCAACTAGCGGGAGGGCCTGCGGGCTCCTACGAGCAGTACTTC

j_call: TRBJ2-5
d_call: TRBD1
v_call: TRBV2
clone_size: .
cdr3_aa: CASSADRGQETQYF
cdr3_nt: TGTGCCAGCAGTGCCGACAGGGGGCAAGAGACCCAGTACTTC

j_call: TRBJ2-3
d_call: .
v_call: TRBV30
clone_size: few
cdr3_aa: CAWRQKGPDTQYF
cdr3_nt: TGTGCCTGGAGGCAAAAGGGCCCAGATACGCAGTATTTT

j_call: TRBJ2-3
d_call: TRBD2
v_call: TRBV7-6
clone_size: .
cdr3_aa: CASSLVLAGATDTQYF
cdr3_nt: TGTGCCAGCAGCTTAGTACTAGCGGGAGCGACAGATACGCAGTATTTT

j_call: TRBJ2-2
d_call: TRBD1
v_call: TRBV29-1
clone_size: few
cdr3_aa: CSGSRSTGVGELFF
cdr3_nt: TGCAGCGGAAGCAGGTCTACAGGGGTCGGGGAGCTGTTTTTT

j_call: TRBJ2-7
d_call: .
v_call: TRBV7-2
clone_size: .
cdr3_aa: CASSQTGTPYEQYF
cdr3_nt: TGTGCCAGCAGCCAAACCGGGACCCCCTACGAGCAGTACTTC

j_call: TRBJ1-2
d_call: TRBD1
v_call: TRBV19
clone_size: .
cdr3_aa: CASLGQGYYGYTF
cdr3_nt: TGTGCCAGCCTTGGACAGGGGTACTATGGCTACACCTTC

j_call: TRBJ2-1
d_call: TRBD2
v_call: TRBV11-2
clone_size: many
cdr3_aa: CASRRLAGGREQFF
cdr3_nt: TGTGCCAGCCGGAGACTAGCGGGGGGGCGAGAGCAGTTCTTC

j_call: TRBJ2-3
d_call: .
v_call: TRBV30
clone_size: .
cdr3_aa: CAWSVRADTQYF
cdr3_nt: TGTGCCTGGAGTGTTCGAGCTGATACGCAGTATTTT

j_call: TRBJ1-6
d_call: .
v_call: TRBV6-5
clone_size: .
cdr3_aa: CASSFRGRNSPLHF
cdr3_nt: TGTGCCAGCAGTTTCAGGGGTAGGAATTCACCCCTCCACTTT